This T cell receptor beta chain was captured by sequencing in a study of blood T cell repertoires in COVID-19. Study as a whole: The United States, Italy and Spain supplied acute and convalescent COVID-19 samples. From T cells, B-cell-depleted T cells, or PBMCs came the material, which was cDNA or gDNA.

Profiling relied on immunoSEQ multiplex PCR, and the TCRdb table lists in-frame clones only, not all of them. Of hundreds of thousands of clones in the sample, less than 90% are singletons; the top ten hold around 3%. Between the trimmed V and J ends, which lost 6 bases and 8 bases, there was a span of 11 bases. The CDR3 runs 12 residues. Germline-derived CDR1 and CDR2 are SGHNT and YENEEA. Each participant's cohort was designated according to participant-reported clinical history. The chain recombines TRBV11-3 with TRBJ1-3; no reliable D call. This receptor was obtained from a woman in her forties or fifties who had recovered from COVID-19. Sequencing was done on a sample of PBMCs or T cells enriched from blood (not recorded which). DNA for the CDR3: TGTGCCAGCAGTTCTAGGTCCGACACCATATATTTT. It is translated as CASSSRSDTIYF.